This T cell receptor beta chain was recorded in a study of radiotherapy plus CTLA-4 blockade in lung cancer. Study overall: Objective responses occurred in 15% to 20% of patients; over 25% had disease control. Study-wide results and caveats: Expansion of tumor-derived TCR clones was observed in blood after radiotherapy plus ipilimumab.

TCRdb keeps only in-frame clones here, not all; method: immunoSEQ multiplex PCR. The sample lists 43,000 or so clones, roughly 65% occurring once. CDR3 length equals 13 residues. Germline assignment: CDR1 SSHAT and CDR2 FNYEAQ (reference sequence). With respect to this clone: What it binds is not known. Sequence at one end of the junction differs from germline and may be a read error.

The TCR was taken from a human donor with non-small cell lung cancer who had a partial response to radiotherapy plus ipilimumab. The chain has TRBV7-7 and TRBJ2-2, with D maybe TRBD2 (6 bases). The source was peripheral blood, collected from a patient treated with radiotherapy plus ipilimumab. CDR3 sequence (DNA): TGTGCTAGCAGCAATGCGGGGACCGGGGAGCTGTTTTTT. It translates to CASSNAGTGELFF.